The T cell receptor beta chain under discussion was sequenced for a study of brain T cells in children with intractable seizures. Libraries were prepared by immunoSEQ multiplex PCR; TCRdb keeps only in-frame clonotypes and omits some of them. This sample has about 80,000 clones; roughly 89% occur once, and the top ten carry around 25%. The germline V gene has CDR1 GTSNPN and CDR2 SVGIG (reference sequence). The CDR3 covers 14 residues. V lost 1 base and J lost 6, with 13 bases in between. The chain is built from TRBV30 and TRBJ1-5; D unresolved. The sequences come from peripheral blood, collected at surgery. The receptor was isolated from a girl aged 2 to 9 with Rasmussen encephalitis and intractable seizures. For the CDR3, the DNA is TGTGCCTGGAGTGAGGGTCAGGCTAGTCAGCCCCAGCATTTT. It is translated as CAWSEGQASQPQHF. The full variable domain, completed using reference TRBV30 and TRBJ1-5, is SQTIHQWPATLVQPVGSPLSLECTVEGTSNPNLYWYRQAAGRGLQLLFYSVGIGQISSEVPQNLSASRPQDRQFILSSKKLLLSDSGFYLCAWSEGQASQPQHFGDGTRLSIL.